This T cell receptor beta chain was identified in a study of cytotoxic CD8 clonotypes in ibrutinib-treated CLL (dated by TCRdb to about 2021). General notes on the study: The cohort had over ten relapsed/refractory and around 15 treatment-naive patients; some 17 were IGHV unmutated. Cryopreserved peripheral blood mononuclear cells were obtained before treatment, at response, and at either sustained remission or disease progression. Longitudinal samples were obtainable from about 30% of the roughly 86 participants in the trial. The response samples were drawn at a median of around eleven months into treatment, with a range of about 6 to 36 months. Patients were still on ibrutinib when every remission and progressive disease sample was collected. On average, each sample had roughly 230,000 productive templates and more than 75,000 productive rearrangements. Partial responses were observed in roughly 24 patients and complete responses in 2; after a median follow-up of about 69 months, remission was maintained in around 14 patients and progression was observed in approximately 12.

This specimen's time point label, per the study, means: approximately 25 months on ibrutinib. For TCR beta library preparation, about 2 micrograms of genomic DNA were isolated from cryopreserved PBMCs. Longitudinal blood samples from CLL patients on ibrutinib monotherapy were analyzed using high-throughput TCR beta sequencing. Patients were enrolled in a phase 2 open-label single-center ibrutinib monotherapy trial. A remark on this clone: Its antigen has not been determined. No base qualities exist here, and no much larger clone lies one base off it.

Paper-wide results and their limitations: Sampling times were not matched between sustained-remission and progressing patients, and lymph node repertoires were not studied. Baseline clonality exceeded that of age-matched healthy donors and correlated strongly with circulating CD8+ T-cell counts. Public clonotypes were rare and either shrank or stayed stable during treatment, and the rise in clonality at ibrutinib response reflected expansion of private clonotypes. An increase in clonality was observed at ibrutinib response, with clonality remaining stable during sustained remission and falling back toward baseline at progression.

The germline V gene provides CDR1 SGHTA and CDR2 FQGTGA. The CDR3, from cysteine to phenylalanine, totals 14 residues. Only the CDR3 region is kept as DNA, spanning 42 bases read in frame from base 1. Trimming accounts for 3 bases at V and 4 bases at J, while the number of junction bases matched to no gene is 4. Each clonotype received, on average, 10x coverage in deep resolution sequencing performed on a MiSeq, where the target depth lay between 1 in 1 million and 1 in 200,000 T cells. The immunoSEQ hsTCRB Kit was used to generate TCR beta libraries. In the original analysis: The data were analyzed with ImmunoSEQ Analyzer and ImmunoSEQ Data Assistant, and V, D and J gene assignments followed IMGT definitions. Clonality, with values ranging from 0 to 1, was calculated as one minus the normalized Shannon entropy of productive rearrangement frequencies. Only overrepresented clonotypes making up at least 0.05% of each patient's repertoire were included in the public clonotype analysis. About a dozen age-matched healthy donor repertoires from immuneACCESS served as clonality controls. TCRdb took over this immuneACCESS table, retaining in-frame rearrangements with V and J assigned. Such tables are incomplete; in checked studies, under half of the missing clones stem from an unresolved V gene, and the remainder is unexplained. That table furnishes V, J and clone size, whereas the DNA furnished D and trimming. A total of roughly 49,000 clones appear in this sample, around four fifths of them only once. The leading ten clones occupy around 20% of the sample.

The material sequenced was PBMCs, taken after 24 months of ibrutinib treatment. In this chain, TRBV7-3 is recombined with TRBJ2-3; 7 bases in the junction line up with TRBD2. The clonotype originates from a human donor with chronic lymphocytic leukemia. The CDR3 reads CASSLAGVSDTQYF. The DNA sequence is given as TGTGCCAGCAGCTTGGCGGGAGTATCAGATACGCAGTATTTT. Reference TRBV7-3 and TRBJ2-3 genes cover what lies past the CDR3, so the full variable domain is GAGVSQTPSNKVTEKGKYVELRCDPISGHTALYWYRQSLGQGPEFLIYFQGTGAADDSGLPNDRFFAVRPEGSVSTLKIQRTERGDSAVYLCASSLAGVSDTQYFGPGTRLTVL.